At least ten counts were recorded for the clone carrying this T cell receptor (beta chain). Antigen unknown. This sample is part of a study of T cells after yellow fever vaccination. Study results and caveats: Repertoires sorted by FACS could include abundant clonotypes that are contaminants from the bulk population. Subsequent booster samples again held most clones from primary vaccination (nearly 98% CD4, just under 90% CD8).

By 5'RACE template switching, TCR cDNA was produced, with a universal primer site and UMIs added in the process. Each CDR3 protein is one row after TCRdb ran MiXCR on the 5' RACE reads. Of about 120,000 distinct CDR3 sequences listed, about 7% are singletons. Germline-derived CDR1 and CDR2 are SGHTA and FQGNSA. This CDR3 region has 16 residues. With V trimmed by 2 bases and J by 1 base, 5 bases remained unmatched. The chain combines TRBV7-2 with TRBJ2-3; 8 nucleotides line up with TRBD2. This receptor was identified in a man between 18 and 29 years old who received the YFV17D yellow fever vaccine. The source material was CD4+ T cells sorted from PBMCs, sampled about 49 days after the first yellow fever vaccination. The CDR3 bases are TGTGCCAGCAGCTTACAGGCGGGGGGAGGCACAGATACGCAGTATTTT. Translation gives CASSLQAGGGTDTQYF.